The clone carrying this T cell receptor beta chain appeared many times. Its target is not known. These data originate in a study of T-cell reconstitution after alpha-beta-depleted transplantation in children. Study observations and caveats: Day-60 TCRbeta diversity that was high in some patients was derived from surviving recipient T cells and thymic progenitors. A year had passed since transplant, and T-cell counts and diversity by then came mostly from newly produced T cells.

Unique molecular identifiers were incorporated during preparation of the TCRbeta library. One entry per CDR3 protein results from TCRdb running MiXCR on the PCR reads. The sample has hundreds of thousands of distinct CDR3 sequences; about 10% are singletons. In germline, CDR1 is LGHNA, CDR2 YSLEER. The V and J ends lost 0 bases and 9 bases respectively, with 21 bases between them. The CDR3 runs 17 residues. The chain joins TRBV4-3 to TRBJ2-1; weak D call: TRBD1 (6 bases). The sequence derives from a child aged 2-9 years with inherited bone marrow failure, due to receive a stem cell transplant. Sequences were derived from PBMCs, sampled before TCRalphabeta/CD19-depleted stem cell transplant. In DNA, the CDR3 is TGCGCCAGCAGCCAAGACGCCCTATGGCAGGGGTATGGTGAGCAGTTCTTC. Translating it yields CASSQDALWQGYGEQFF.